Following are 27 T cell receptor beta chains from one sample sequenced in a study of post-analysis software for immune sequencing data. General study points: Higher frequency in patients than in controls was seen for roughly five TRBV segments, with TRBV5-6, TRBV5-1 and TRBV20-1 among them.

Unique molecular identifiers were carried by the TCR beta cDNA libraries. TCRdb reprocessed the PCR reads via MiXCR and lists one record per CDR3 protein. Found here are hundreds of thousands of distinct CDR3 sequences, roughly 50% of them singletons; the top ten hold around 4.5%. Their target antigens are unknown. Sequencing was carried out using blood. Source of these receptors: a girl aged 10-17 years with multiple sclerosis.

The chain employs TRBV20-1 and TRBJ2-7; TRBD1 might be the D (6 bases). Germline CDR1 reads DFQATT; CDR2 reads SNEGSKA (reference sequence). The CDR3 is 17 amino acids. Trimming removed 0 bases at V and 0 bases at J, with 18 bases between. In DNA, the CDR3 is TGCAGTGCTAGAGATCTGTTAGTGGGACACGTCTCCTACGAGCAGTACTTC. The encoded protein is CSARDLLVGHVSYEQYF.

Only a few counts were recorded for this clonotype. The chain combines TRBV29-1 with TRBJ2-3; 7 bases are a match to TRBD2. This CDR3 spans 14 amino acids. J lost 3 bases, V lost 1 base, and 4 bases had no gene match. The V gene's germline CDR1 is SQVTM and CDR2 ANQGSEA. The CDR3 DNA sequence: TGCAGCGTTGAAGGGGAGGGGCGAACAGATACGCAGTATTTT. Protein: CSVEGEGRTDTQYF.

The V call is TRBV24-1, the J call TRBJ2-1; the match to TRBD2 covers 8 bases. Germline V gives CDR1 KGHDR, CDR2 SFDVKD. V lost 6 bases to trimming and J lost 0 bases; unmatched junction nucleotides: 3. CDR3 size: 15 residues. CDR3 sequence reads: CATSSSGSSYNEQFF. The CDR3 DNA is TGTGCCACCAGTTCGAGCGGGAGCTCCTACAATGAGCAGTTCTTC.

CDR3 residues: CSVEGTSGAPFYNEQYF. In nucleotides, the CDR3 is TGCAGCGTTGAAGGGACTAGCGGGGCCCCCTTCTACAATGAGCAGTACTTC. The chain combines TRBV29-1 with TRBJ2-1, with 12 bases lining up with TRBD2. The assigned J gene may be wrong: the sequence end matches TRBJ2-7 better. The CDR3 length is 17 residues. Germline V lookup: CDR1 SQVTM, CDR2 ANQGSEA.

In the case of this clonotype: No conserved phenylalanine or tryptophan is present at the end of the CDR3, so a read error is the likely explanation. The chain carries TRBV10-2 and TRBJ1-1, with a tentative D call TRBD1 (5 bases). Germline values: CDR1 WSHSY, CDR2 SAAADI. V lost 6 bases to trimming and J lost 5 bases, with 16 bases between them. The CDR3 has 14 residues. CDR3 nucleotide sequence: TGCGCCAGCAGAGTGGACGGGGGTAAGACTGAAGCTTTCTGT. Protein sequence: CASRVDGGKTEAFC.

CDR3 DNA: TGTGCCAGCAGCTCCGACAGCGCTGGGGCCAACGTCCTGACTTTC. Encoded protein: CASSSDSAGANVLTF. This chain joins TRBV11-1 and TRBJ2-6, with a weak D call TRBD1 (5 bases). The CDR3 consists of 15 residues. V was cut by 4 bases and J by 2 bases, with 9 bases left in between. The germline V gene has CDR1 SGHAT and CDR2 FQDESV (reference sequence).

The chain couples TRBV20-1 to TRBJ2-4; the D gene is possibly TRBD1 (6 bases). Germline V lookup: CDR1 DFQATT, CDR2 SNEGSKA (reference sequence). The CDR3 spans 15 residues. V dropped 6 bases and J dropped 3 bases, with 18 bases sitting between them. DNA of the CDR3: TGCAGTGCATCAACCCCTACAGGGTTCAAAAACATTCAGTACTTC. Amino acids: CSASTPTGFKNIQYF.

The genes are TRBV7-6 and TRBJ1-2; TRBD1 is a possible D gene (5 bases). Per the germline V gene, CDR1 is SGHVS and CDR2 is FNYEAQ. Trimming cost V 3 bases and J 6 bases, with 8 bases left between them. The CDR3 length is 12 residues. DNA for the CDR3: TGTGCCAGCAGCTTTGGGGGGGATGGCTACACCTTC. Encoded protein: CASSFGGDGYTF. Full variable domain (rest looked up from reference TRBV7-6 and TRBJ1-2): GAGVSQSPRYKVTKRGQDVALRCDPISGHVSLYWYRQALGQGPEFLTYFNYEAQQDKSGLPNDRFSAERPEGSISTLTIQRTEQRDSAMYRCASSFGGDGYTFGSGTRLTVV.

The chain is built from TRBV5-1 and TRBJ2-1; 9 nucleotides align to TRBD1. Germline CDR1 reads SGHRS; CDR2 reads YFSETQ. The trim removed 4 bases at V and 3 bases at J, leaving 8 bases unmatched. The CDR3 runs 16 residues. The CDR3 loop reads CASSASGTGLYNEQFF. The CDR3 DNA follows: TGCGCCAGCAGCGCGTCCGGGACAGGGCTCTACAATGAGCAGTTCTTC. Based on the CDR3 plus reference TRBV5-1 and TRBJ2-1, the full variable domain is KAGVTQTPRYLIKTRGQQVTLSCSPISGHRSVSWYQQTPGQGLQFLFEYFSETQRNKGNFPGRFSGRQFSNSRSEMNVSTLELGDSALYLCASSASGTGLYNEQFFGPGTRLTVL.

This clonotype was seen more than once but under ten times. CDR3 sequence reads: CASSTIQSKNIQYF. The CDR3 DNA reads TGTGCCAGCTCAACCATACAAAGCAAAAACATTCAGTACTTC. The genes are TRBV18 and TRBJ2-4; unclear D gene. This CDR3 spans 14 amino acids. Deletions cut 5 bases from V and 3 bases from J, with 11 bases between. Germline CDR1 reads KGHSH; CDR2 reads LQKENI.

This chain connects TRBV20-1 to TRBJ2-2, with 7 positions matching TRBD2. Germline trimming cut 1 base from V and 6 bases from J; bases unmatched to any gene: 5. The CDR3 consists of 14 residues. Germline-derived CDR1 and CDR2 are DFQATT and SNEGSKA (reference sequence). CDR3 sequence: CSARGVREPGELFF. In nucleotides, the CDR3 is TGCAGTGCTAGAGGGGTGCGGGAGCCCGGGGAGCTGTTTTTT.

This clonotype appeared a few times. The rearrangement uses TRBV29-1 and TRBJ2-1; D uncertain. The CDR3 sequence is 16 residues long. Germline V gene data show CDR1 as SQVTM and CDR2 as ANQGSEA. V was pared by 1 base and J by 6 bases, with 19 bases between. The CDR3 region has the DNA TGCAGCGTTGAAGCCATCCGGGCTAAAGACATCAATGAGCAGTTCTTC. This translates into CSVEAIRAKDINEQFF.

The chain recombines TRBV29-1 with TRBJ2-7; D might be TRBD2 (5 bases). This CDR3 comprises 15 residues. V gave up 0 bases and J gave up 0 bases, with 12 bases separating them. Germline CDR1 is SQVTM and CDR2 is ANQGSEA. The CDR3 protein is CSVEDGELSSYEQYF. The CDR3 DNA is TGCAGCGTTGAAGATGGGGAGCTAAGCTCCTACGAGCAGTACTTC.

The table lists this clonotype with a few counts. V usage is TRBV7-9 and J usage is TRBJ1-2; 9 nucleotides align to TRBD1. The CDR3 is 15 amino acids. Trimming removed 5 bases from V and 8 bases from J; junction bases left unmatched: 12. From germline, CDR1 is SEHNR and CDR2 FQNEAQ (reference sequence). The CDR3 region is CASSPEDRGRGGYTF. The CDR3, as DNA: TGTGCCAGCAGCCCAGAGGACAGGGGCCGAGGGGGCTACACCTTC.

This clonotype was detected only once. The rearrangement uses TRBV12-3 or TRBV12-4 and TRBJ2-5; 9 positions match TRBD2. This CDR3 is 15 amino acids long. The J segment lost 5 bases and the V segment lost 6 bases, leaving 10 bases of the junction unmatched. Here the CDR3 DNA reads TGTGCCAGCAGCCCTTCCACTAGCGGGTCGGAGACCCAGTACTTC. It encodes CASSPSTSGSETQYF.

The chain links TRBV11-1 to TRBJ2-4, with unresolved D. The CDR3 runs to 16 residues. Germline-derived CDR1 and CDR2 are SGHAT and FQDESV (reference sequence). Trimming left V 0 bases short and J 1 base short, with 10 bases between. Here the CDR3 reads CASSLASNGAKNIQYF. CDR3 sequence (DNA): TGTGCCAGCAGCTTAGCAAGCAATGGGGCCAAAAACATTCAGTACTTC.

This clonotype was counted a few times. The chain uses TRBV20-1 and TRBJ2-5; maybe TRBD1 (6 bases). CDR1 is DFQATT and CDR2 is SNEGSKA in the germline V gene (reference sequence). The CDR3 extends over 14 amino acids. V shed 3 bases and J shed 7 bases, with 18 bases lying between them. CDR3 DNA: TGCAGTGCTAGGACGTCTACAGGGTGGGGGACCCAGTACTTC. Translation gives CSARTSTGWGTQYF.

J is TRBJ1-1 and V is TRBV20-1; D unclear. This CDR3 is 15 amino acids long. The germline gives CDR1 DFQATT, CDR2 SNEGSKA (reference sequence). V was clipped by 1 base and J by 0 bases, with 12 bases between them. This CDR3 reads CSARVRGRVNTEAFF. The CDR3 DNA follows: TGCAGTGCTAGAGTCCGAGGGCGGGTGAACACTGAAGCTTTCTTT.

This chain connects TRBV20-1 to TRBJ2-3; the match to TRBD2 covers 8 bases. The germline gives CDR1 DFQATT, CDR2 SNEGSKA (reference sequence). Germline trimming cut 6 bases from V and 2 bases from J; bases unmatched to any gene: 7. This CDR3 is built from 14 residues. The chain's CDR3 is CSALIAGSTDTQYF. The CDR3, as DNA: TGCAGTGCCCTCATAGCGGGATCCACAGATACGCAGTATTTT.

This clonotype appeared a single time. The chain has TRBV5-5 and TRBJ2-3, with D perhaps matching TRBD1 or TRBD2 (5 bases each). Per the germline V gene, CDR1 is SGHKS and CDR2 is YYEKEE (reference sequence). The CDR3 extends over 13 amino acids. Between the trimmed V and J ends, which lost 5 bases and 4 bases, there was a span of 11 bases. The CDR3 bases are TGTGCCAGCAGGCCGTGGGGGTCAGATACGCAGTATTTT. Amino acids: CASRPWGSDTQYF. Full variable domain (remainder filled in from reference TRBV5-5 and TRBJ2-3): DAGVTQSPTHLIKTRGQQVTLRCSPISGHKSVSWYQQVLGQGPQFIFQYYEKEERGRGNFPDRFSARQFPNYSSELNVNALLLGDSALYLCASRPWGSDTQYFGPGTRLTVL.

This clonotype was picked up a small number of times. Here the CDR3 reads CATSSILGGTYEQYF. The CDR3 DNA is TGTGCCACCAGCAGTATCCTGGGGGGAACCTACGAGCAGTACTTC. V usage is TRBV15 and J usage is TRBJ2-7; a possible D gene is TRBD2 (6 bases). Per the germline V gene, CDR1 is LNHNV and CDR2 is YYDKDF (reference sequence). V was pared by 3 bases and J by 2 bases, with 14 bases between. This CDR3 has 15 amino acids.

This chain links TRBV9 with TRBJ2-5; D gene uncertain. The CDR3 sequence is 13 residues long. The V end lost 4 bases, the J end lost 4 bases, and 11 bases lay between the germline ends. Germline CDR1 SGDLS, CDR2 YYNGEE. CDR3 residues: CASSRSPRETQYF. CDR3 DNA: TGTGCCAGCAGCCGTTCACCCAGAGAGACCCAGTACTTC.

For the CDR3, the DNA is TGCAGTGCTAGAGTTACTAGCGGATACAATGAGCAGTTCTTC. Its translation: CSARVTSGYNEQFF. The chain employs TRBV20-1 and TRBJ2-1; 8 bases match TRBD2. The germline V gene encodes CDR1 DFQATT and CDR2 SNEGSKA (reference sequence). This CDR3 region has 14 residues. V was clipped by 1 base and J by 4 bases; unmatched bases: 3.

The chain couples TRBV2 to TRBJ1-2, with D unresolved. CDR3 size: 13 residues. The V and J ends lost 4 bases and 8 bases respectively, with 14 bases between them. CDR1 is SNHLY and CDR2 is FYNNEI in the germline V gene. This CDR3 is CASSGSRVEGYTF. Here the CDR3 DNA reads TGTGCCAGCAGTGGTTCGAGGGTGGAGGGCTACACCTTC.

The sample holds a few counts of this clonotype. The chain carries TRBV5-1 and TRBJ2-7; TRBD1 matches at 7 bases. CDR3 length equals 12 residues. Per the germline V gene, CDR1 is SGHRS and CDR2 is YFSETQ. V lost 4 bases and J lost 7; bases outside the gene matches: 5. In DNA form, the CDR3 reads TGCGCCAGCAGCCCATTCAGGGGGGAGCAGTACTTC. Translation: CASSPFRGEQYF.

The rearrangement uses TRBV10-3 and TRBJ2-6; a possible D gene is TRBD1 (6 bases). V lost 1 base, J lost 0 bases, and 10 bases lay in between. The CDR3 is made up of 17 amino acids. Germline CDR1 ENHRY, CDR2 SYGVKD. The DNA of the CDR3 is TGTGCCATCAGTGAGTGGACAGTAATCTCTGGGGCCAACGTCCTGACTTTC. Its translation is CAISEWTVISGANVLTF.

This clonotype was seen a few times. The chain joins TRBV6-1 to TRBJ2-1; 9 bases agree with TRBD2. Germline CDR1 is MNHNS and CDR2 is SASEGT. V shed 4 bases, J shed 7 bases, and the junction held 5 bases outside the gene matches. The CDR3 loop spans 14 amino acids. Written as DNA, the CDR3 is TGTGCCAGCAGTGGACTAGCGGAGGTGAATGAGCAGTTCTTC. This codes for CASSGLAEVNEQFF.